The sample holds a few counts of the clone carrying this T cell receptor (beta chain). Its antigen is unknown. The data belong to a study of vaccination and CD4 T cells after COVID-19. The CDR3 covers 12 residues. CDR1 is DFQATT, CDR2 SNEGSKA, per germline (reference sequence). Treatment reported: approximately 9-day PBMC culture with coronavirus spike peptide pools or control peptides (ViraFEST assay). These CD4+ T cells came from an unexposed donor, sampled before the COVID-19 pandemic (2011-2018). Under the ViraFEST approach, antigen-specific T cells were expanded with peptide pools and TCRs subsequently sequenced. Sequence data for DNA of cultured CD4+ T cells were generated by the Oncomine TCR Beta short-read assay. TCRdb re-called the PCR reads through MiXCR, storing one row per CDR3 protein. The sample lists about 7,000 distinct CDR3 sequences; roughly 34% were seen once.

This TCR was recovered from a human donor in good health. V and J are TRBV20-1 and TRBJ1-2, with D tentatively TRBD1 (6 bases). The material sequenced was CD4+ T cells from blood, cultured in vitro. In nucleotides, the CDR3 is TGCAGCGGAGGGGGTTGGATCTATGGCTACACCTTC. This gives the protein CSGGGWIYGYTF.